This record looks at one T cell receptor beta chain sequence and its context. No antigen is known for it. Per-base quality was not reported, and no clone a single base away is much larger than it. This entry comes from a study of yellow fever vaccine responses in identical twins (dated by TCRdb to about 2018). Some background on the complete study: In identical twins, the study followed T cell clones that responded to the vaccine with precision. Findings and caveats that apply to the study as a whole: According to the authors, in identical twins the way T cells responded to vaccination appeared partly convergent and partly personalized.

The CDR3 measures 15 amino acids from cysteine to phenylalanine. CDR3 DNA only is kept here, 45 bases in frame from base 1. For this chain, trimming is 4 bases at the V end and 5 bases at the J end, and the number of junction bases without a gene match is 5. The germline V gene provides CDR1 KGHDR and CDR2 SFDVKD. The library was built by means of RT-PCR. TCRdb lists the instrument as Illumina HiSeq 2500. TCRdb passed the public sequencing reads through fastp at Q25 and MiXCR, retaining productive beta sequences. Rows merge per CDR3 protein into single entries with the most common DNA and genes. In all, the sample holds approximately 15,000 distinct CDR3 sequences, and 82% of those were seen once. Of the sample, roughly 2% is held by the ten largest clones.

The receptor was isolated from a young woman who received the yellow fever vaccine. Donor details come from another sample of the same person, matched by shared clones. The sequencing used T cells from blood (PBMCs), unsorted or a sorted subset (not recorded which), collected before or after yellow fever vaccination (not recorded which). The chain joins TRBV24-1 to TRBJ2-2; a stretch of 8 junction bases matches TRBD1. The nucleotide sequence reads TGTGCCACCAGTGAGACAGGGGCGGGGACCGGGGAGCTGTTTTTT. This is translated as CATSETGAGTGELFF.